This TCR beta chain was identified during a study of shared clonotypes between healthy human individuals. Whole-study context: Participating donors consisted of two women and a few men aged 18 to 49.

Remarks on this clone: What it binds is unknown.

Per the original data handling: For the immunoSEQ data, sequences were junction-only without quality scores, so filtering differed. Method: immunoSEQ multiplex PCR; TCRdb's copy keeps in-frame clones and lacks some. Clone size and the V and J calls come from that table; the DNA yielded D and trimming. The sample includes approximately 500,000 clones, 90% to 96% of them seen just once. General observations from the study: In a handful of donors, about 5% of naive CD4 clonotypes appeared in common. Although depth was large, rarefaction showed that sequencing of the sorted subsets was incomplete.

The sequence came from a woman in her 30s in good health. The sequenced sample consisted of naive CD4+ T cells sorted from blood. Subset of the sample: CD45RA+ positively selected.

The CDR3 DNA reads TGCGCCAGCAGCCCCGACAATGAGCAGTTCTTC. This codes for CASSPDNEQFF. This sequence joins TRBV5-1 and TRBJ2-1; D is unresolved. In germline, CDR1 is SGHRS, CDR2 YFSETQ. This CDR3 is 11 amino acids long. The V gene lost 4 bases and the J gene lost 5 bases, with 4 bases spanning the gap.